A single sample is the source of the 8 T cell receptor beta chains below, sequenced in a study of vaccination and CD4 T cells after COVID-19. The antigens of these receptors remain unknown. Cultured CD4+ T cells had their DNA profiled by the Oncomine TCR Beta short-read assay. From the PCR reads, TCRdb called clonotypes with MiXCR, one entry per CDR3 protein. This table has about 9,700 distinct CDR3 sequences, 40% to 60% appearing once. Treatment denoted: approximately 11-day PBMC culture with coronavirus spike peptide pools or control peptides (ViraFEST assay). The sequencing input was CD4+ T cells from blood, cultured in vitro. These receptors originate from a human donor who had recovered from COVID-19.

This clonotype has a handful of counts. V usage is TRBV20-1 and J usage is TRBJ2-5, with 10 bases that match TRBD2. J was trimmed by 4 bases and V by 2 bases; bases with no gene match: 1. The CDR3 contains 13 residues. Germline V lookup: CDR1 DFQATT, CDR2 SNEGSKA (reference sequence). As DNA, the CDR3 is TGCAGTGCTAGACTAGCGGGAGTAGAGACCCAGTACTTC. It is translated as CSARLAGVETQYF.

In its sample, this clonotype was seen once. The chain has TRBV11-1 and TRBJ2-1; 14 bases align to TRBD2. In germline, CDR1 is SGHAT, CDR2 FQDESV (reference sequence). This CDR3 has 17 residues. The V gene end was trimmed by 6 bases and the J gene end by 5 bases; junction bases not matched to a gene: 9. Here the CDR3 DNA reads TGTGCCAGCAGTAAGGGACTAGCGGGAGTTTTCGACAATGAGCAGTTCTTC. Amino acid sequence: CASSKGLAGVFDNEQFF. The entire variable domain, with the rest obtained from reference TRBV11-1 and TRBJ2-1, is as follows: EAEVAQSPRYKITEKSQAVAFWCDPISGHATLYWYRQILGQGPELLVQFQDESVVDDSQLPKDRFSAERLKGVDSTLKIQPAELGDSAMYLCASSKGLAGVFDNEQFFGPGTRLTVL.

About this clonotype itself: One end of the junction does not line up with germline, which may come from a read error. This sequence joins TRBV7-2 and TRBJ2-5; D is unclear. The CDR3 totals 13 residues. Germline-derived CDR1 and CDR2 are SGHTA and FQGNSA. This chain's CDR3 is CASGLARQETQYF. The CDR3 DNA sequence: TGTGCCAGCGGCTTAGCTCGCCAGGAGACCCAGTACTTC.

This clonotype came up a few times. The genes are TRBV20-1 and TRBJ1-2; 7 nucleotides line up with TRBD1. This CDR3 is 13 amino acids long. V shed 6 bases and J 3 bases; nucleotides not matched to a gene: 7. CDR1 is DFQATT and CDR2 is SNEGSKA in the germline V gene (reference sequence). The CDR3 is CSASEGAHYGYTF. For the CDR3, the DNA is TGCAGTGCCAGCGAGGGGGCCCACTATGGCTACACCTTC.

This clonotype is judged medium-sized. The chain has TRBV10-2 and TRBJ1-5; D unresolved. Germline-derived CDR1 and CDR2 are WSHSY and SAAADI. Between the trimmed V and J ends, which lost 0 bases and 2 bases, there was a span of 5 bases. The CDR3 runs 14 residues. In DNA form, the CDR3 reads TGCGCCAGCAGTGAGTCCGGGGGCAATCAGCCCCAGCATTTT. Its protein is CASSESGGNQPQHF.

This clonotype was observed a handful of times. The V call is TRBV2, the J call TRBJ1-2, with 7 bases matching TRBD1. The CDR3 consists of 14 residues. V trimming: 4 bases; J trimming: 7 bases; junction bases outside the gene matches: 9. Germline loops: CDR1 SNHLY, CDR2 FYNNEI. The CDR3 coding sequence is TGTGCCAGCAGTGTATCGGACAGGCTCGGTGGCTACACCTTC. Its translation: CASSVSDRLGGYTF.

The chain has TRBV20-1 and TRBJ2-3, with D perhaps matching TRBD1 (5 bases). Germline V CDR1 and CDR2: DFQATT, SNEGSKA (reference sequence). The V end was cut by 6 bases, the J end by 11 bases, with 18 bases between. The CDR3 is 12 amino acids. The CDR3 nucleotides read TGCAGTGCCTTGGGGCCAGAGAGTGGGCAGTATTTT. Translation: CSALGPESGQYF.

This clonotype has just a few counts. This chain joins TRBV7-9 and TRBJ2-7; a weak D match, TRBD1 (5 bases). Germline CDR1 SEHNR, CDR2 FQNEAQ (reference sequence). V gave up 3 bases and J gave up 3 bases, with 15 bases separating them. The CDR3 runs to 15 residues. CDR3 bases: TGTGCCAGCAGCTTGGGGCAGGCCCCGGGCTACGAGCAGTACTTC. Its protein product is CASSLGQAPGYEQYF.